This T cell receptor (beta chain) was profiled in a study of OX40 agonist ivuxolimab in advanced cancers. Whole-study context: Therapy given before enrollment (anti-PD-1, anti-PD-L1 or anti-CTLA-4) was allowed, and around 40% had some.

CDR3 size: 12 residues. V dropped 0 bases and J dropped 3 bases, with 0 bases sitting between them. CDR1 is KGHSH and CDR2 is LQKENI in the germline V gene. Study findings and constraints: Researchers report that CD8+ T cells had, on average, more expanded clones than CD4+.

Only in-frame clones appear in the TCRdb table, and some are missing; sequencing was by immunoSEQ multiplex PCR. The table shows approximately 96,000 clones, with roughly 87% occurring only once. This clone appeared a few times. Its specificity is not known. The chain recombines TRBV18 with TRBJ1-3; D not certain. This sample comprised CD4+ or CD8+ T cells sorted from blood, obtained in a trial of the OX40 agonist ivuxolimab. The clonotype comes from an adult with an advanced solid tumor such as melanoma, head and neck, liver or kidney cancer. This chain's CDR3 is CASSPPGNTIYF. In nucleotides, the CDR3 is TGTGCCAGCTCACCACCTGGAAACACCATATATTTT.